This is a list of T cell receptor beta chains from one sample in a study of blood T cell repertoires in COVID-19. Only in-frame clones appear in the TCRdb table, and some are missing; sequencing was by immunoSEQ multiplex PCR. Counted here are fewer than 200,000 clones, approximately 85% occurring once; the ten biggest clones make up about 9.4%. The sample was PBMCs or T cells enriched from blood (not recorded which). The receptors shown here come from a woman aged 18-30 years who had recovered from COVID-19. Each CDR3 is given with its conserved first and last residue. The D gene is left open where the match is weak. Not all rows give a size; the values are once, few, many and, for expanded clones, a class.

j_gene: TRBJ1-1
v_gene: TRBV7-9
d_gene: -
abundance: -
CDR3nt: TGTGCCAGCAGCTTTCAGGGCCGGAACACTGAAGCTTTCTTT
CDR3aa: CASSFQGRNTEAFF

j_gene: TRBJ2-6
v_gene: TRBV28
d_gene: -
abundance: -
CDR3nt: TGTGCCAGCAGGATTACAGGGACCGGGGCCAACGTCCTGACTTTC
CDR3aa: CASRITGTGANVLTF

j_gene: TRBJ2-7
v_gene: TRBV6-5
d_gene: -
abundance: once
CDR3nt: TGTGCCAGCCGCCAGGCCTACGAGCAGTACTTC
CDR3aa: CASRQAYEQYF

j_gene: TRBJ2-7
v_gene: TRBV18
d_gene: -
abundance: few
CDR3nt: TGTGCCAGCTCACCAGTACAGACATCCTACGAGCAGTACTTC
CDR3aa: CASSPVQTSYEQYF

j_gene: TRBJ1-5
v_gene: TRBV5-8
d_gene: TRBD1
abundance: -
CDR3nt: TGTGCCAGCAGCCCCGGGACAGATGATAGCAATCAGCCCCAGCATTTT
CDR3aa: CASSPGTDDSNQPQHF

j_gene: TRBJ2-3
v_gene: TRBV27
d_gene: -
abundance: once
CDR3nt: TGTGCCAGCAGTTTATTGGCCAGGGCCCCCGGCACAGATACGCAGTATTTT
CDR3aa: CASSLLARAPGTDTQYF

j_gene: TRBJ2-3
v_gene: TRBV6-1
d_gene: TRBD1
abundance: -
CDR3nt: TGTGCCAGCAGTGAAGGATGGTGGCAGGGGGCGAGCACAGATACGCAGTATTTT
CDR3aa: CASSEGWWQGASTDTQYF

j_gene: TRBJ2-5
v_gene: TRBV20-1
d_gene: -
abundance: -
CDR3nt: TGCAGTGCCCAATTCCAAGAGACCCAGTACTTC
CDR3aa: CSAQFQETQYF

j_gene: TRBJ1-1
v_gene: TRBV7-9
d_gene: -
abundance: -
CDR3nt: TGTGCCAGCAGCTTCCCGTTAGGGGTTGCACCTACTGTTTTCACTGAAGCTTTCTTT
CDR3aa: CASSFPLGVAPTVFTEAFF

j_gene: TRBJ1-4
v_gene: TRBV28
d_gene: -
abundance: few
CDR3nt: TGTGCCAGCAGTCCCCGGAGGGCCACTAATGAAAAACTGTTTTTT
CDR3aa: CASSPRRATNEKLFF

j_gene: TRBJ1-5
v_gene: TRBV24-1
d_gene: -
abundance: -
CDR3nt: TGTGCCACCAGTGATTTGTCCGGCAGGGAAATCGATCAGCCCCAGCATTTT
CDR3aa: CATSDLSGREIDQPQHF

j_gene: TRBJ2-7
v_gene: TRBV11-1
d_gene: -
abundance: -
CDR3nt: TGTGCCAGCAGCGTACAGGTTTCTTCCTACGAGCAGTACTTC
CDR3aa: CASSVQVSSYEQYF

j_gene: TRBJ2-1
v_gene: TRBV7-2
d_gene: -
abundance: few
CDR3nt: TGTGCCAGCAGCTTAGACAGTATCTACAATGAGCAGTTCTTC
CDR3aa: CASSLDSIYNEQFF

j_gene: TRBJ2-7
v_gene: TRBV6-5
d_gene: -
abundance: -
CDR3nt: TGTGCCAGCAGCCTAAGGGGGGGAGCCTACGAGCAGTACTTC
CDR3aa: CASSLRGGAYEQYF

j_gene: TRBJ1-3
v_gene: TRBV28
d_gene: TRBD1
abundance: -
CDR3nt: TGTGCCAGCAGAAAACAGGGGGCAAAAGGAAACACCATATATTTT
CDR3aa: CASRKQGAKGNTIYF

j_gene: TRBJ2-2
v_gene: TRBV6-1
d_gene: -
abundance: -
CDR3nt: TGTGCCAGCAGTGACACGACTAGAATGAACACCGGGGAGCTGTTTTTT
CDR3aa: CASSDTTRMNTGELFF

j_gene: TRBJ1-1
v_gene: TRBV12-5
d_gene: -
abundance: few
CDR3nt: TGTGCTAGTGGTTTGACAGGGTATGGTGAAGCTTTCTTT
CDR3aa: CASGLTGYGEAFF

j_gene: TRBJ1-3
v_gene: TRBV9
d_gene: -
abundance: -
CDR3nt: TGTGCCAGCAGCCCAGTCGGGGGGGGAAACACCATATATTTT
CDR3aa: CASSPVGGGNTIYF

j_gene: TRBJ2-2
v_gene: TRBV28
d_gene: TRBD2
abundance: once
CDR3nt: TGTGCCAGCTCCCGACTAGCGGGAGGGACCGGGGAGCTGTTTTTT
CDR3aa: CASSRLAGGTGELFF

j_gene: TRBJ2-7
v_gene: TRBV6-5
d_gene: -
abundance: once
CDR3nt: TGTGCCAGCAGTTACAACCAGGCCTCCTACGAGCAGTACTTC
CDR3aa: CASSYNQASYEQYF

j_gene: TRBJ1-5
v_gene: TRBV19
d_gene: -
abundance: few
CDR3nt: TGTGCCAGTACCTCAACGGTTAAACAGCCCCAGCATTTT
CDR3aa: CASTSTVKQPQHF

j_gene: TRBJ2-2
v_gene: TRBV14
d_gene: TRBD2
abundance: -
CDR3nt: TGTGCCAGCAGCCAAGACCCTAGCGGCGACACCGGGGAGCTGTTTTTT
CDR3aa: CASSQDPSGDTGELFF

j_gene: TRBJ2-3
v_gene: TRBV6-5
d_gene: -
abundance: -
CDR3nt: TGTGCCAGCAGCCCGACGGGGGATACGCAGTATTTT
CDR3aa: CASSPTGDTQYF

j_gene: TRBJ2-1
v_gene: TRBV5-1
d_gene: -
abundance: -
CDR3nt: TGCGCCAGCAGCTCTTCGGCGGGAAGAGACAATGAGCAGTTCTTC
CDR3aa: CASSSSAGRDNEQFF

j_gene: TRBJ2-5
v_gene: TRBV29-1
d_gene: -
abundance: -
CDR3nt: TGCAGCGTTGAGATCGGCGGTCAAGAGACCCAGTACTTC
CDR3aa: CSVEIGGQETQYF

j_gene: TRBJ1-5
v_gene: TRBV27
d_gene: -
abundance: -
CDR3nt: TGTGCCAGCAGTTCTATTGAGGGTCAGCCCCAGCATTTT
CDR3aa: CASSSIEGQPQHF

j_gene: TRBJ2-1
v_gene: TRBV27
d_gene: TRBD2
abundance: once
CDR3nt: TGTGCCAGCAGTCTAGCGGGACACTCCTACAATGAGCAGTTCTTC
CDR3aa: CASSLAGHSYNEQFF

j_gene: TRBJ1-5
v_gene: TRBV28
d_gene: TRBD1
abundance: once
CDR3nt: TGTGCCAGCAGTTTAATGGGACAGCTAACCGAACAGCCCCAGCATTTT
CDR3aa: CASSLMGQLTEQPQHF

j_gene: TRBJ1-1
v_gene: TRBV13
d_gene: -
abundance: once
CDR3nt: TGTGCCAGCAGCGGTTATTTCTTGGGCAGGAGTATTGAGAGGGCTGAAGCTTTCTTT
CDR3aa: CASSGYFLGRSIERAEAFF

j_gene: TRBJ2-7
v_gene: TRBV6-6
d_gene: -
abundance: -
CDR3nt: TGTGCCAGCAAAGGCGTTCTAGCTGAGCAGTACTTC
CDR3aa: CASKGVLAEQYF

j_gene: TRBJ2-1
v_gene: TRBV3-1/TRBV3-2
d_gene: TRBD2
abundance: -
CDR3nt: TGTGCCAGCAGCAATCTAGCGGGGGCCGCTTACAATGAGCAGTTCTTC
CDR3aa: CASSNLAGAAYNEQFF

j_gene: TRBJ1-2
v_gene: TRBV6-2/TRBV6-3
d_gene: TRBD1
abundance: few
CDR3nt: TGTGCCAGCAGTTACGGGGACAGGCGGAATATGGGTGGCTACACCTTC
CDR3aa: CASSYGDRRNMGGYTF

j_gene: TRBJ1-5
v_gene: TRBV10-3
d_gene: -
abundance: few
CDR3nt: TGTGCCATCAGTGCTGTCCAGGGTGGGCAGCCCCAGCATTTT
CDR3aa: CAISAVQGGQPQHF

j_gene: TRBJ1-2
v_gene: TRBV7-2
d_gene: -
abundance: -
CDR3nt: TGTGCCAGCAGCTTATCCCGCGGCACCCAATATGGCTACACCTTC
CDR3aa: CASSLSRGTQYGYTF

j_gene: TRBJ1-3
v_gene: TRBV3-1/TRBV3-2
d_gene: TRBD1
abundance: -
CDR3nt: TGTGCCAGCAGCCTTGGGGACAGTCTCCTTTCTGGAAACACCATATATTTT
CDR3aa: CASSLGDSLLSGNTIYF

j_gene: TRBJ1-5
v_gene: TRBV6-5
d_gene: -
abundance: few
CDR3nt: TGTGCCAGCAGTTATGGGCAGGGTAGTCAGCCCCAGCATTTT
CDR3aa: CASSYGQGSQPQHF